This T cell receptor (beta chain) was retrieved from a study of blood T cell repertoires in COVID-19. This CDR3 has 12 amino acids. V dropped 4 bases and J dropped 7 bases, with 7 bases sitting between them. CDR1 SGHTA and CDR2 FQGTGA come from the germline V gene. Original data processing: Amplified reference gene primers provided the basis for estimating nucleated cell counts. Sequencing used immunoSEQ multiplex PCR; TCRdb keeps in-frame clones, though not all of them. V and J calls and clone size are as listed in that table; D and trimming were resolved from the DNA. The table has roughly 150,000 clones, roughly 88% seen once.

The genes are TRBV7-3 and TRBJ2-2; D is perhaps TRBD2 (5 bases). Sequenced material: peripheral blood. The TCR comes from a woman between 45 and 65 years old with acute or convalescent COVID-19. The DNA for the CDR3 is TGTGCCAGCAGCTCCCGGGGCGGGGAGCTGTTTTTT. It codes for CASSSRGGELFF.